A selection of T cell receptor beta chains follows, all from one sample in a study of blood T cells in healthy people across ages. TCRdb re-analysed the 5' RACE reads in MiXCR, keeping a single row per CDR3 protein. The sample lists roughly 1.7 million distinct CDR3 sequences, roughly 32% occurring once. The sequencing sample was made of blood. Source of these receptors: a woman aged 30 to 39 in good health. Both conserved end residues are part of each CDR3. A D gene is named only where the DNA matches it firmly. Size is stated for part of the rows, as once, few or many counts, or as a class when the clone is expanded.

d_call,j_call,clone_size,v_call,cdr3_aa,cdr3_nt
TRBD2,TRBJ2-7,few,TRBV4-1,CASSQPRTSGYEQYF,TGCGCCAGCAGCCAACCTAGGACTAGCGGCTACGAGCAGTACTTC
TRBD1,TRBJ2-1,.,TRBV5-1,CASSLRGGDYEQFF,TGCGCCAGCAGCTTGCGAGGGGGCGACTATGAGCAGTTCTTC
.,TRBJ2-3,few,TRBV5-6,CASSPRTYLEDTQYF,TGTGCCAGCAGCCCGAGAACCTATCTGGAAGATACGCAGTATTTT
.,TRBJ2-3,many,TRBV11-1,CASRGDYFTDTQYF,TGTGCCAGCAGAGGCGACTATTTCACAGATACGCAGTATTTT
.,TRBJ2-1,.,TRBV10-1,CASSESIGTDNEQFF,TGCGCCAGCAGTGAGTCGATCGGGACCGACAATGAGCAGTTCTTC
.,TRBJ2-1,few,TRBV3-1,CASSHYDNEQFF,TGTGCCAGCAGCCACTATGACAATGAGCAGTTCTTC
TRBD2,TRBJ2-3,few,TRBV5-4,CASSWGGLLAGTDTQYF,TGTGCCAGCAGCTGGGGGGGGTTGCTAGCGGGCACAGATACGCAGTATTTT
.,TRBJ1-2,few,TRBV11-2,CASSPMAVANYGYTF,TGTGCCAGCAGCCCGATGGCGGTAGCTAACTATGGCTACACCTTC
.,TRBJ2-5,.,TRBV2,CATGGWETQYF,TGTGCCACCGGCGGATGGGAGACCCAGTACTTC
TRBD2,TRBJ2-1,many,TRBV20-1,CSASPAGVLYNEQFF,TGCAGTGCTAGTCCAGCGGGAGTCCTGTACAATGAGCAGTTCTTC
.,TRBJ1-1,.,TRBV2,CASNGDPNRAMNTEAFF,TGTGCCAGCAATGGGGACCCAAACAGGGCCATGAACACTGAAGCTTTCTTT
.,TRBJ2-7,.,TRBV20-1,CSSLGYEQYF,TGCAGCTCATTGGGCTACGAGCAGTACTTC
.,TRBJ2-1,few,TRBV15,CATSRGLGDEQFF,TGTGCCACCAGCAGAGGTTTAGGGGATGAGCAGTTCTTC
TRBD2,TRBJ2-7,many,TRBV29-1,CSVRLAGAPRRYF,TGCAGCGTCCGACTGGCGGGAGCCCCCAGGCGGTACTTC